The next 27 T cell receptor beta chains were all read from a single sample in a study of T cell repertoires in cytomegalovirus infection. TCRdb itself ran the reads through MiXCR, one entry per CDR3 protein. The repertoire holds 700,000 to 950,000 distinct CDR3 sequences, roughly 33% seen once, with around an eighth in the top ten. These TCRs' antigens remain unknown. Sequenced here: cultured CD8+ T cells from PBMCs, sampled from culture after CMV antigen stimulation. Every receptor here comes from a human donor in good health (CMV status not recorded). Some clones in this sample may be carry-over from other donors' samples.

This clonotype was recorded many times. The chain has TRBV7-9 and TRBJ1-2; D remains ambiguous. Per the germline V gene, CDR1 is SEHNR and CDR2 is FQNEAQ (reference sequence). Trimming cost V 5 bases and J 0 bases, with 7 bases left between them. The CDR3 consists of 13 residues. For the CDR3, the DNA is TGTGCCAGCAGCGAAACAGCTAACTATGGCTACACCTTC. It is translated as CASSETANYGYTF. Supplemented by reference TRBV7-9 and TRBJ1-2, the full variable domain reads DTGVSQNPRHKITKRGQNVTFRCDPISEHNRLYWYRQTLGQGPEFLTYFQNEAQLEKSRLLSDRFSAERPKGSFSTLEIQRTEQGDSAMYLCASSETANYGYTFGSGTRLTVV.

The chain combines TRBV28 with TRBJ2-7; D not certain. The germline gives CDR1 MDHEN, CDR2 SYDVKM. The length of the CDR3 is 14 residues. Trimming shortened V by 5 bases and J by 1 base, and 12 bases separated the two germline ends. In nucleotides, the CDR3 is TGTGCCAGCAGTACCAGACACCTTTCCTACGAGCAGTACGTC. Amino acid sequence: CASSTRHLSYEQYV.

This chain connects TRBV6-1 to TRBJ2-7, with 10 bases aligning to TRBD1. The V gene's germline CDR1 is MNHNS and CDR2 SASEGT. Trimming removed 4 bases from V and 3 bases from J; junction bases left unmatched: 6. The CDR3 consists of 15 residues. DNA of the CDR3: TGTGCCAGCAGTGTGGGACAGGGGTTAGGCTACGAGCAGTACGTC. As protein: CASSVGQGLGYEQYV.

This clonotype was seen a few times. CDR3: CASRVPGANTEAFF. CDR3 in DNA: TGTGCCAGCAGGGTCCCGGGGGCGAACACTGAAGCTTTCTTT. The genes are TRBV7-9 and TRBJ1-1; maybe TRBD1 (6 bases). V was clipped by 6 bases and J by 1 base, with 12 bases between them. CDR3 length: 14 residues. CDR1 is SEHNR, CDR2 FQNEAQ, per germline (reference sequence).

This clonotype has a handful of counts. CDR3 in amino acids: CASSLGQGFGDTQYF. In nucleotides, the CDR3 is TGTGCCAGCAGCCTTGGACAGGGCTTCGGAGATACGCAGTATTTT. The chain recombines TRBV5-4 with TRBJ2-3; TRBD1 agrees at 8 bases. The CDR3 runs 15 residues. Germline V gene sequence: CDR1 SGHNT, CDR2 YYREEE (reference sequence). With 4 bases clipped from V and 5 bases from J, the junction kept 9 bases outside the gene matches.

This clonotype was observed at least ten times. The V gene is TRBV7-8, the J gene TRBJ1-1, with 8 nucleotides matching TRBD1. The CDR3 is made up of 15 amino acids. The germline CDR1 and CDR2 sequences are SGHVS and FQNEAQ. The V gene end was trimmed by 5 bases and the J gene end by 4 bases; junction bases not matched to a gene: 9. DNA for the CDR3: TGTGCCAGCAGCCTACCTCTTGACAGGGGCACTGAAGCTTTCTTT. It specifies CASSLPLDRGTEAFF.

V usage is TRBV19 and J usage is TRBJ1-5; D perhaps matches TRBD1 (5 bases). The V gene's germline CDR1 is LNHDA and CDR2 SQIVND (reference sequence). The CDR3 covers 13 residues. Trimming cost V 1 base and J 5 bases, with 6 bases left between them. CDR3 sequence: CASSIVGDQPQHF. The CDR3 DNA follows: TGTGCCAGTAGTATAGTAGGGGATCAGCCCCAGCATTTT.

This clonotype was counted ten times or more. This chain uses TRBV7-9 with TRBJ2-2, with 7 bases fitting TRBD1. J lost 4 bases, V lost 7 bases, and 6 bases had no gene match. Germline V gene lookup returns CDR1 SEHNR and CDR2 FQNEAQ (reference sequence). This CDR3 contains 14 residues. CDR3 loop: CASIRQGFTGELFF. The CDR3 DNA reads TGTGCCAGCATCAGACAGGGATTCACCGGGGAGCTGTTTTTT.

The J gene is TRBJ2-3, the V gene TRBV28, with D possibly TRBD1 on 6 matching bases. V shed 3 bases and J shed 0 bases, with 13 bases lying between them. In germline, CDR1 is MDHEN, CDR2 SYDVKM. The CDR3 runs to 16 residues. The CDR3 DNA reads TGTGCCAGCAGTTTCGGCTGGGGGCAAAGCACAGATACGCAGTATTTT. Translated, it gives CASSFGWGQSTDTQYF.

This clonotype was counted between two and nine times. The CDR3 sequence is CASSQGDTSYEQYF. The CDR3 nucleotides read TGTGCCAGCAGCCAAGGGGACACCTCCTACGAGCAGTACTTC. V usage is TRBV12-3 or TRBV12-4 and J usage is TRBJ2-7; maybe TRBD1 (6 bases). There are 14 residues in the CDR3. V was cut by 6 bases and J by 0 bases, with 12 bases left in between.

The table lists this clonotype with a few counts. This chain uses TRBV9 with TRBJ2-3, with D perhaps TRBD1 or TRBD2 (6 bases each). Trimming took 4 bases from V and 7 from J, leaving 22 bases between them. Germline V lookup: CDR1 SGDLS, CDR2 YYNGEE. This CDR3 region has 16 residues. CDR3 sequence (DNA): TGTGCCAGCAGCACGCCGCTCCTAAGGGGGGAGCATACGCAGTATTTT. This gives the protein CASSTPLLRGEHTQYF.

The chain couples TRBV19 to TRBJ2-2; D is perhaps TRBD1 (6 bases). The V end was cut by 7 bases, the J end by 1 base, with 13 bases between. The germline V gene encodes CDR1 LNHDA and CDR2 SQIVND (reference sequence). CDR3 length equals 15 residues. CDR3 DNA sequence: TGTGCCAGTACCCAGACAGGATTGAACACCGGGGAGCTGTTTTTT. Its translation is CASTQTGLNTGELFF. The full variable domain, completed using reference TRBV19 and TRBJ2-2, is DGGITQSPKYLFRKEGQNVTLSCEQNLNHDAMYWYRQDPGQGLRLIYYSQIVNDFQKGDIAEGYSVSREKKESFPLTVTSAQKNPTAFYLCASTQTGLNTGELFFGEGSRLTVL.

The rearrangement links TRBV6-6 to TRBJ2-7; the match to TRBD1 covers 12 bases. Unmatched junction bases numbered 14, after V lost 6 bases and J lost 5 bases. CDR1 is MNHNY and CDR2 is SVGAGI in the germline V gene (reference sequence). The CDR3 sequence is 17 residues long. CDR3 nucleotides: TGTGCCAGCAGCTCCCTACCGGGACAGGGGGCGCCGAACGAGCAGTACGTC. Translated, it gives CASSSLPGQGAPNEQYV.

The chain has TRBV24-1 and TRBJ2-3; D ambiguous. The germline gives CDR1 KGHDR, CDR2 SFDVKD. The V and J ends lost 4 bases and 5 bases respectively, with 9 bases between them. CDR3 length equals 13 residues. CDR3 DNA: TGTGCCACCAGTGAAAGATCGGAAGATACGCAGTATTTT. Its translation is CATSERSEDTQYF.

This clonotype was counted a few times. Given the absence of the conserved phenylalanine or tryptophan at the CDR3 end, a read error is likely. The DNA is left out, because the CDR3 cannot be placed on it with certainty; the CDR3 is given as TCRdb lists it. This chain joins TRBV7-9 and TRBJ2-1. Germline lookup yields CDR1 SEHNR and CDR2 FQNEAQ (reference sequence). Ends included, the CDR3 has 12 residues. The CDR3 sequence is CASSSKGGTVLL.

The chain couples TRBV6-1 to TRBJ2-2; D is perhaps TRBD1 or TRBD2 (5 bases each). The germline CDR1 and CDR2 sequences are MNHNS and SASEGT. There are 10 residues in the CDR3. Here the CDR3 reads CFVGGGELFF. In nucleotides, the CDR3 is TGTTTCGTTGGGGGCGGGGAGCTGTTTTTT.

This clonotype was seen a few times. The CDR3 loop reads CASSRTAGGGYTF. The CDR3 DNA reads TGTGCCAGCAGCCGGACGGCGGGAGGTGGCTACACCTTC. The V call is TRBV5-5, the J call TRBJ1-2; D remains ambiguous. Germline CDR1 is SGHKS and CDR2 is YYEKEE (reference sequence). The CDR3 runs to 13 residues. V lost 4 bases and J 7 bases, leaving 14 bases between the germline ends.

V and J are TRBV7-1 and TRBJ1-2; D is perhaps TRBD1 (6 bases). TRBV7-1 is reported as an ORF; its role is uncertain. This CDR3 has 15 residues. V lost 3 bases and J lost 3, with 14 bases in between. As DNA, the CDR3 is TGTGCCAGCAGCTCCCCCCGGGGGGCCGACTATGGCTACACCTTC. Translating it yields CASSSPRGADYGYTF.

This sequence joins TRBV6-1 and TRBJ2-7; 10 bases map to TRBD1. CDR3 length: 16 residues. After removal of 5 bases from V and 7 bases from J, the junction contained 14 bases not matched to a gene. Germline loops: CDR1 MNHNS, CDR2 SASEGT. In nucleotides, the CDR3 is TGTGCCAGCAGTTGGGGGGTGACAGGGGGCTTCAATGAGCAGTACTTC. Protein: CASSWGVTGGFNEQYF.

This clonotype was recorded many times. The chain is built from TRBV6-6 and TRBJ2-3; D remains ambiguous. V was clipped by 0 bases and J by 1 base, with 5 bases between them. Germline V gene data show CDR1 as MNHNY and CDR2 as SVGAGI (reference sequence). The CDR3 length is 14 residues. The CDR3 DNA follows: TGTGCCAGCAGTTACTCACCAGGCACAGATACGCAGTATTTT. Residues: CASSYSPGTDTQYF.

This sequence joins TRBV6-5 and TRBJ2-2; D is uncertain. This CDR3 contains 14 residues. V lost 5 bases, J lost 3 bases, and 10 bases lay in between. Looked up from germline, CDR1 is MNHEY and CDR2 is SVGAGI. CDR3 region: CASSPRTDTGELFF. For the CDR3, the DNA is TGTGCCAGCAGTCCCCGGACGGACACCGGGGAGCTGTTTTTT.

The CDR3 nucleotides read TGTGCCAGCATCAAGGACAGGACAACCCAAGAGACCCAGTACTTC. Translation: CASIKDRTTQETQYF. This rearrangement joins TRBV28 to TRBJ2-5; the match to TRBD1 covers 7 bases. The junction had 9 bases not matched to a gene; V was cut back by 7 bases and J by 1 base. The CDR3 totals 15 residues. Germline V gives CDR1 MDHEN, CDR2 SYDVKM.

The rearrangement joins TRBV7-8 to TRBJ1-6, with no clear D. V shed 1 base and J shed 5 bases, with 15 bases lying between them. This CDR3 is 17 amino acids long. The V gene's germline CDR1 is SGHVS and CDR2 FQNEAQ. CDR3 bases: TGTGCCAGCAGCTTAGATGGCAGAGAACCGAATAATTCACCCCTCCACTTT. Translated: CASSLDGREPNNSPLHF.

At least ten counts were recorded for this clonotype. This chain connects TRBV7-6 to TRBJ2-7; 7 positions match TRBD1. In germline, CDR1 is SGHVS, CDR2 FNYEAQ. V was pared by 3 bases and J by 1 base, with 3 bases of the junction left unmatched. The CDR3 loop spans 14 amino acids. This chain's CDR3 is CASSLGQMSYEQYF. The CDR3 DNA is TGTGCCAGCAGCTTGGGACAGATGTCCTACGAGCAGTACTTC.

The V gene is TRBV12-3 or TRBV12-4, the J gene TRBJ2-7; D remains unclear. The CDR3 runs to 14 residues. V shed 4 bases and J shed 2 bases, with 12 bases lying between them. CDR3 coding DNA: TGTGCCAGCAGTTCCCGAACGGGCGCCTACGAGCAGTACTTC. Residues: CASSSRTGAYEQYF.

This clonotype has ten or more counts. V usage is TRBV7-6 and J usage is TRBJ2-2; 7 positions match TRBD1. Germline V gives CDR1 SGHVS, CDR2 FNYEAQ. With 2 bases clipped from V and 6 bases from J, the junction kept 12 bases outside the gene matches. This CDR3 is built from 17 residues. The CDR3 nucleotides read TGTGCCAGCAGCTTAAGGCTGGCTTCGACAGGGTCCGGGGAGCTGTTTTTT. Amino acid sequence: CASSLRLASTGSGELFF.

This clonotype was observed a few times. The rearrangement joins TRBV4-1 to TRBJ2-2; TRBD2 agrees at 13 bases. This CDR3 comprises 20 residues. Germline V lookup: CDR1 MGHRA, CDR2 YSYEKL. V lost 3 bases to trimming and J lost 0 bases; unmatched junction nucleotides: 10. The CDR3 coding sequence is TGCGCCAGCAGCCACGCTAAGACTAGCGGGGGGACCACGAACACCGGGGAGCTGTTTTTT. This sequence encodes CASSHAKTSGGTTNTGELFF.